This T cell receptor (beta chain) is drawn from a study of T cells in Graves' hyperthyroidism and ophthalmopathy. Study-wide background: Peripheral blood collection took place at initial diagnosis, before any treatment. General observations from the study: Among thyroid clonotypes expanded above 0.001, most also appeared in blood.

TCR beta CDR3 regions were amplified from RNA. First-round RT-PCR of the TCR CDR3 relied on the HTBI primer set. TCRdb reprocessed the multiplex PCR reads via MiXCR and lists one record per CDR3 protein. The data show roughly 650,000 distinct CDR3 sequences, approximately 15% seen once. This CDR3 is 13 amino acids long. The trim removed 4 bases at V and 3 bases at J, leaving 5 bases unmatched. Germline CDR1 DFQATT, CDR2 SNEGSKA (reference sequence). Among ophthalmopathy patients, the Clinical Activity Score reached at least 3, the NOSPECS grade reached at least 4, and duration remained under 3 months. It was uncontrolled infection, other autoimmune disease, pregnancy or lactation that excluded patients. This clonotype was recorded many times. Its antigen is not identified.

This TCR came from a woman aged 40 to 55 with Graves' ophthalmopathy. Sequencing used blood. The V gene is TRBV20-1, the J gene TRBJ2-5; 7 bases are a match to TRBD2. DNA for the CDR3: TGCAGTGCTATGTCGGGAGGTGAAGAGACCCAGTACTTC. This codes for CSAMSGGEETQYF.